Presented here are 26 T cell receptor beta chains from one specimen sequenced in a study of monozygotic twins with inflammatory bowel disease. Reanalyzing the 5' RACE reads, TCRdb keeps one entry per CDR3 protein, without DNA. Here the sample table reports approximately 400,000 distinct CDR3 sequences. The sequenced sample was blood. These receptor sequences come from a human donor with ulcerative colitis or Crohn's disease, or a healthy co-twin of an affected twin (not recorded which).

The chain uses TRBV7-9 and TRBJ1-1; TCRdb picks TRBD1, but there is no DNA to check that call. The CDR3 is made up of 13 amino acids. Germline V gene lookup returns CDR1 SEHNR and CDR2 FQNEAQ (reference sequence). CDR3 sequence: CASRGTGGTEAFF.

The chain couples TRBV12-3 or TRBV12-4 to TRBJ2-7; TCRdb designates TRBD1, a call that cannot be tested without DNA. The CDR3 totals 15 residues. Here the CDR3 reads CASSLVRQGAGEQYF.

This chain connects TRBV7-9 to TRBJ2-3; the TCRdb D gene call, TRBD1, has no DNA to confirm it. The V gene's germline CDR1 is SEHNR and CDR2 FQNEAQ (reference sequence). The CDR3 loop spans 15 amino acids. Here the CDR3 reads CASSRGRQSTDTQYF.

The chain combines TRBV11-2 with TRBJ2-7; TCRdb's assignment of TRBD1 cannot be checked, as there is no DNA. The CDR3 is 12 residues long. CDR1 SGHAT and CDR2 FQNNGV come from the germline V gene. This CDR3 reads CASSLVRAVAYF.

V gene TRBV7-3 combines with J gene TRBJ2-1; TCRdb designates TRBD1, a call that cannot be tested without DNA. CDR1 is SGHTA and CDR2 is FQGTGA in the germline V gene. This CDR3 contains 18 residues. CDR3: CASSPRSWGQGLYNEQFF.

This chain connects TRBV11-1 to TRBJ2-3; TCRdb reports TRBD2, a call that lacks DNA to check it against. From germline, CDR1 is SGHAT and CDR2 FQDESV (reference sequence). The CDR3 totals 23 residues. CDR3: CASSLAGGGLAGGNYQRTDTQYF. The variable domain in full, completed from reference TRBV11-1 and TRBJ2-3, reads EAEVAQSPRYKITEKSQAVAFWCDPISGHATLYWYRQILGQGPELLVQFQDESVVDDSQLPKDRFSAERLKGVDSTLKIQPAELGDSAMYLCASSLAGGGLAGGNYQRTDTQYFGPGTRLTVL.

V gene TRBV5-5 combines with J gene TRBJ2-5; lacking DNA, the TRBD1 call made by TCRdb goes unchecked. The CDR3 consists of 17 residues. The V gene's germline CDR1 is SGHKS and CDR2 YYEKEE (reference sequence). The CDR3 spells CASSLFTGRTGRETQYF. Supplemented by reference TRBV5-5 and TRBJ2-5, the full variable domain reads DAGVTQSPTHLIKTRGQQVTLRCSPISGHKSVSWYQQVLGQGPQFIFQYYEKEERGRGNFPDRFSARQFPNYSSELNVNALLLGDSALYLCASSLFTGRTGRETQYFGPGTRLLVL.

This chain uses TRBV7-2 with TRBJ1-1; TCRdb calls TRBD1, which cannot be checked without DNA. Germline CDR1 reads SGHTA; CDR2 reads FQGNSA. This CDR3 has 14 residues. The CDR3 loop is CASSAFAGANEAFF.

The gene calls are TRBV12-3 or TRBV12-4 and TRBJ1-1; without DNA, the TCRdb call of TRBD1 cannot be checked. The CDR3 runs to 17 residues. The CDR3: CASRLTGTGYMNTEAFF.

The chain is built from TRBV7-9 and TRBJ2-1; lacking DNA, the TRBD1 call made by TCRdb goes unchecked. The CDR3 has 21 amino acids. CDR1 and CDR2 (germline): SEHNR, FQNEAQ (reference sequence). CDR3 in amino acids: CASSSRVGRGGAPFVHNEQFF.

The CDR3 protein is CASKLRSGQGYYGYTF. V gene TRBV12-3 or TRBV12-4 combines with J gene TRBJ1-2; the D call of TRBD1 rests on TCRdb alone, since no DNA is present to check it. This CDR3 has 16 amino acids.

This chain connects TRBV12-3 or TRBV12-4 to TRBJ1-1. CDR3 length: 14 amino acids. This CDR3 is CASRTEGMSRKAFF.

V gene TRBV20-1 combines with J gene TRBJ2-1; TCRdb selects TRBD2, and the lack of DNA leaves this call unchecked. This CDR3 region has 15 residues. Germline CDR1 reads DFQATT; CDR2 reads SNEGSKA (reference sequence). The CDR3 loop is CSALDARTSGGEQFF.

The chain recombines TRBV11-2 with TRBJ1-6. This CDR3 contains 18 residues. Germline CDR1 SGHAT, CDR2 FQNNGV. The CDR3 here is CASSFPRSGGGYNSPLHF.

CDR3 protein: CARGQGGNTGELFF. The J gene is TRBJ2-2, the V gene TRBV2; TCRdb's assignment of TRBD1 cannot be checked, as there is no DNA. There are 14 residues in the CDR3. CDR1 is SNHLY and CDR2 is FYNNEI in the germline V gene.

The chain uses TRBV5-1 and TRBJ2-1; TCRdb picks TRBD1, but there is no DNA to check that call. Germline assignment: CDR1 SGHRS and CDR2 YFSETQ. The CDR3 runs 14 residues. CDR3 sequence reads: CASSLGQGYNEQFF.

The chain uses TRBV11-1 and TRBJ2-3; TCRdb lists TRBD2, though no DNA is available to test this call. The length of the CDR3 is 19 residues. Germline V gene sequence: CDR1 SGHAT, CDR2 FQDESV (reference sequence). CDR3 protein: CASSPQDRVSGGGPDTQYF.

V is TRBV7-3 and J is TRBJ1-1; TCRdb picks TRBD1, but there is no DNA to check that call. CDR1 is SGHTA and CDR2 is FQGTGA in the germline V gene. This CDR3 contains 13 residues. The CDR3 is CASSLGQAREAFF.

The gene calls are TRBV6-2 or TRBV6-3 and TRBJ2-7. From germline, CDR1 is MNHEY and CDR2 SVGEGT. The CDR3 consists of 13 residues. This CDR3 reads CASRRARRDEQYF.

The chain uses TRBV4-2 and TRBJ2-3; the D call of TRBD1 rests on TCRdb alone, since no DNA is present to check it. CDR1 and CDR2 from the germline V gene are LGHNA and YNFKEQ. This CDR3 is 16 amino acids long. The CDR3 reads CASSQESNRGTDTQYF.

The chain links TRBV25-1 to TRBJ1-1. This CDR3 spans 15 amino acids. Germline V CDR1 and CDR2: MGHDK, SYGVNS. CDR3 residues: CASSPQTGLGTEAFF.

J is TRBJ1-6 and V is TRBV10-3. This CDR3 has 14 residues. Germline lookup yields CDR1 ENHRY and CDR2 SYGVKD. CDR3 amino acids: CAISNSGTNSPLHF.

The genes are TRBV19 and TRBJ2-3; without DNA, the TCRdb call of TRBD1 cannot be checked. Germline assignment: CDR1 LNHDA and CDR2 SQIVND (reference sequence). CDR3 length: 16 residues. The CDR3 sequence: CASSISGQDSTDTQYF.

This chain connects TRBV6-2 or TRBV6-3 to TRBJ2-4; there is no DNA to check the TCRdb D call of TRBD1. The CDR3 loop spans 15 amino acids. CDR1 is MNHEY and CDR2 is SVGEGT in the germline V gene. The CDR3 protein is CASNGQALAKNIQYF.

The CDR3: CASSFSGGLGQPQHF. V is TRBV5-5 and J is TRBJ1-5; the TRBD1 assignment by TCRdb is unverifiable without DNA. This CDR3 region has 15 residues. Germline V gene sequence: CDR1 SGHKS, CDR2 YYEKEE (reference sequence).

The gene calls are TRBV6-2 or TRBV6-3 and TRBJ2-7. This CDR3 contains 11 residues. Germline-derived CDR1 and CDR2 are MNHEY and SVGEGT. CDR3 amino acids: CASSLLWEQYF.